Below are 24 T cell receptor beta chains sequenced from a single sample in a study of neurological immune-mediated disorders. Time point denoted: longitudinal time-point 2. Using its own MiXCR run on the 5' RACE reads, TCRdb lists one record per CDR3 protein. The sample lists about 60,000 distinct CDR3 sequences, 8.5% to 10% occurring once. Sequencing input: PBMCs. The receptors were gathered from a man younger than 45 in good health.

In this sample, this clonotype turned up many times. CDR3: CASSLTGGIGNQPQHF. Written as DNA, the CDR3 is TGTGCCAGCAGCTTGACAGGGGGTATAGGCAATCAGCCCCAGCATTTT. The chain links TRBV27 to TRBJ1-5; TRBD1 aligns across 9 bases. This CDR3 has 16 amino acids. The germline V gene encodes CDR1 MNHEY and CDR2 SMNVEV (reference sequence). The J segment lost 2 bases and the V segment lost 6 bases, leaving 8 bases of the junction unmatched.

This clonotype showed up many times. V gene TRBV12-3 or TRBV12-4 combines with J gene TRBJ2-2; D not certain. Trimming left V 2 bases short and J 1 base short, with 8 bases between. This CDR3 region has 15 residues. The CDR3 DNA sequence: TGTGCCAGCAGTTTAACAGATAAGAACACCGGGGAGCTGTTTTTT. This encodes CASSLTDKNTGELFF.

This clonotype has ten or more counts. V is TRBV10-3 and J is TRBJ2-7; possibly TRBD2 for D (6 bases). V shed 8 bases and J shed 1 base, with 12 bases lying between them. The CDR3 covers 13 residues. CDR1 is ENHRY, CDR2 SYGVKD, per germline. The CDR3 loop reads CAIGEAGSYEQYF. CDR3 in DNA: TGTGCCATCGGGGAAGCGGGTTCCTACGAGCAGTACTTC.

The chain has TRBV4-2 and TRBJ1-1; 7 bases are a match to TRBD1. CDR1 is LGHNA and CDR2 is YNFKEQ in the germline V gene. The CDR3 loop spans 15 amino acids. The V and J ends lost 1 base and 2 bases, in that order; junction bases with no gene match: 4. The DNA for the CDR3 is TGTGCCAGCAGCCAAGCGGGACAGACTAACACTGAAGCTTTCTTT. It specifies CASSQAGQTNTEAFF.

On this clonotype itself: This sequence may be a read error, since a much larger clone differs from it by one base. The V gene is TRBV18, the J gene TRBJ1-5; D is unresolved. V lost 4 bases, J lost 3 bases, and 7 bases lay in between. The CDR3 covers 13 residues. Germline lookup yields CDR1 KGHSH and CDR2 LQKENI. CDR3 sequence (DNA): TGTGCCAGCTCACTGGTTCCCAATCAGCCCCAGCATTTT. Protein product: CASSLVPNQPQHF.

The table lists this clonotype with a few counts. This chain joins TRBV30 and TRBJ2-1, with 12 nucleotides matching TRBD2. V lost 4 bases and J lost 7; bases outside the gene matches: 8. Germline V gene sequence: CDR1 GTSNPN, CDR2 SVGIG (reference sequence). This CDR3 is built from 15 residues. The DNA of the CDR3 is TGTGCCTGGATATCCGGACTAGCGGGAAGAAATGAGCAGTTCTTC. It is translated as CAWISGLAGRNEQFF.

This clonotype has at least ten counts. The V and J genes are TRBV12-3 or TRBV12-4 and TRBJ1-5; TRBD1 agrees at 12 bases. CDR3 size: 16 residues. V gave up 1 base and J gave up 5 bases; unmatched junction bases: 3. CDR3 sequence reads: CASSLGDRGLHQPQHF. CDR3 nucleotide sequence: TGTGCCAGCAGTTTAGGGGACAGGGGGCTCCATCAGCCCCAGCATTTT.

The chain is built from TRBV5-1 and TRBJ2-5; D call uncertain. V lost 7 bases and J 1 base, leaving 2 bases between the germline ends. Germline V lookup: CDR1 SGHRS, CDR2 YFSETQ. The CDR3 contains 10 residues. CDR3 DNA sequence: TGCGCCAGCGGCCAAGAGACCCAGTACTTC. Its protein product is CASGQETQYF.

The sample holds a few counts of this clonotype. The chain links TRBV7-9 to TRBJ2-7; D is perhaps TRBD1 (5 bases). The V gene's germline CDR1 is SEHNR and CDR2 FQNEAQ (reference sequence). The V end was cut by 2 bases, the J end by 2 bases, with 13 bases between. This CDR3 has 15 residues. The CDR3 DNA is TGTGCCAGCAGCTTACTATCGGACAACCCCTACGAGCAGTACTTC. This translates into CASSLLSDNPYEQYF. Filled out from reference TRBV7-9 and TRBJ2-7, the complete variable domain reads DTGVSQNPRHKITKRGQNVTFRCDPISEHNRLYWYRQTLGQGPEFLTYFQNEAQLEKSRLLSDRFSAERPKGSFSTLEIQRTEQGDSAMYLCASSLLSDNPYEQYFGPGTRLTVT.

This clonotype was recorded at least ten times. The CDR3 sequence is CASARLAASSYEQYF. For the CDR3, the DNA is TGTGCCAGCGCTCGACTAGCGGCGAGCTCCTACGAGCAGTACTTC. The genes are TRBV5-8 and TRBJ2-7, with 9 bases fitting TRBD2. Trimming removed 7 bases from V and 0 bases from J; junction bases left unmatched: 8. Germline V lookup: CDR1 SGHTS, CDR2 YDEGEE. CDR3 length: 15 amino acids.

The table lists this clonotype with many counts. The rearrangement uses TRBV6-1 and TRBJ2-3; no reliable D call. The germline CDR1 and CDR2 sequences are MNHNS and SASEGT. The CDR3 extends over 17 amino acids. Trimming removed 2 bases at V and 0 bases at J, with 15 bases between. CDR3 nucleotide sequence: TGTGCCAGCAGTGAAATCGGTTGGGGATCTAGCACAGATACGCAGTATTTT. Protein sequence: CASSEIGWGSSTDTQYF.

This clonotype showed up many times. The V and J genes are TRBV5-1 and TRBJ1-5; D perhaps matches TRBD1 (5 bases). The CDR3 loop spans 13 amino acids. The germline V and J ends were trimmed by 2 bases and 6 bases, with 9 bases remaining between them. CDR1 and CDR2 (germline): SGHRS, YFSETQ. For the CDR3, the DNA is TGCGCCAGCAGCTTCACGGGGGGTCAGCCCCAGCATTTT. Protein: CASSFTGGQPQHF.

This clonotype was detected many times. For the CDR3, the DNA is TGCGCCAGCAGCCTGGGACTAGCGCCGCTCGGGGAGCTGTTTTTT. This translates into CASSLGLAPLGELFF. This chain joins TRBV5-1 and TRBJ2-2; the match to TRBD2 covers 10 bases. The ends lost 4 bases at V and 7 bases at J; junction bases unmatched: 7. Germline CDR1 is SGHRS and CDR2 is YFSETQ. The CDR3 spans 15 residues.

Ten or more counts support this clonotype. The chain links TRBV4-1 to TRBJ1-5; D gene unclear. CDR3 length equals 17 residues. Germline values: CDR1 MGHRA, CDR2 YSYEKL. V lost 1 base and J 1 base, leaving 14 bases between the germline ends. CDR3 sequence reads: CASSQVDLVGSNQPQHF. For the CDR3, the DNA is TGCGCCAGCAGCCAAGTCGACTTGGTGGGGAGCAATCAGCCCCAGCATTTT.

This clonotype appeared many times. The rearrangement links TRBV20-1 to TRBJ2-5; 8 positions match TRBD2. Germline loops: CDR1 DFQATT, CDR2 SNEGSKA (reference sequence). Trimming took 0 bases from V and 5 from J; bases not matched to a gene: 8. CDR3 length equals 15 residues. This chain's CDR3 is CSARDGSGTWETQYF. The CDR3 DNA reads TGCAGTGCTAGAGATGGTAGCGGGACCTGGGAGACCCAGTACTTC.

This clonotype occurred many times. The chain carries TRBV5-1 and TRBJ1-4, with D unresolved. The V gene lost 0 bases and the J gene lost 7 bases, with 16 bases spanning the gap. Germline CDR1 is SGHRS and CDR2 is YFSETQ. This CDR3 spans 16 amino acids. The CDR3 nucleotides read TGCGCCAGCAGCTTGGGACACAGTGGAGGAGGTGAAAAACTGTTTTTT. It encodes CASSLGHSGGGEKLFF.

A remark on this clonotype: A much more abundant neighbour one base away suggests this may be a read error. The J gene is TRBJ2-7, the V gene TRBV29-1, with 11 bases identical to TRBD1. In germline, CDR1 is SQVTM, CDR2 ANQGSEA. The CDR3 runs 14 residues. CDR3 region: CSVLRGQGAGEHYF. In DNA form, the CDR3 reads TGCAGCGTGCTCAGAGGACAGGGGGCTGGCGAGCATTACTTC.

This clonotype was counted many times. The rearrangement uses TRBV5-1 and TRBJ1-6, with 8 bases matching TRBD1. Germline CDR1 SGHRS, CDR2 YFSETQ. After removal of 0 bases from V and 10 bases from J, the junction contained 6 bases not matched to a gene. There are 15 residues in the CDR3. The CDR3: CASSLEGQGYSPLHF. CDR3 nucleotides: TGCGCCAGCAGCTTGGAAGGACAGGGATACTCACCCCTCCACTTT. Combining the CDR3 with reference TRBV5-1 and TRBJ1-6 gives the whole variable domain KAGVTQTPRYLIKTRGQQVTLSCSPISGHRSVSWYQQTPGQGLQFLFEYFSETQRNKGNFPGRFSGRQFSNSRSEMNVSTLELGDSALYLCASSLEGQGYSPLHFGNGTRLTVT.

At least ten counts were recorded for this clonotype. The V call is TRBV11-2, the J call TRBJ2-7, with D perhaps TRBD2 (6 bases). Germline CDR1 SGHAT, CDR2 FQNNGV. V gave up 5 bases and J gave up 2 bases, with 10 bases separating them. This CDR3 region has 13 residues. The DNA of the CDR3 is TGTGCCAGCAGCCGCAGCGGGCCCTACGAGCAGTACTTC. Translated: CASSRSGPYEQYF.

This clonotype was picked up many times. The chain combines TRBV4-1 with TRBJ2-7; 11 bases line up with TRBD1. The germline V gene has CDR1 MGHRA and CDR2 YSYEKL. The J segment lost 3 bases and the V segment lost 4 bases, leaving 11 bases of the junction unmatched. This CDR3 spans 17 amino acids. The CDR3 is CASSPRTGTGGNYEQYF. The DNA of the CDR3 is TGCGCCAGCAGCCCAAGAACGGGGACAGGGGGGAACTACGAGCAGTACTTC.

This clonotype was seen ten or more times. In DNA, the CDR3 is TGCGCCAGCAGTGGGGAGGGAAATCAGCCCCAGCATTTT. Its protein is CASSGEGNQPQHF. The chain uses TRBV10-1 and TRBJ1-5; the D is unclear. The CDR3 totals 13 residues. Trimming took 4 bases from V and 4 from J, leaving 8 bases between them. CDR1 and CDR2 from the germline V gene are WNHNN and SYGVQD (reference sequence).

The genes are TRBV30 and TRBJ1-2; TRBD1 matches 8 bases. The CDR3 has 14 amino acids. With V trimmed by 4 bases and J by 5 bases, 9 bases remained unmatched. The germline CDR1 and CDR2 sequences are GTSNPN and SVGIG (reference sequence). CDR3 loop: CAWMRGQAFYGYTF. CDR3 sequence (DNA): TGTGCCTGGATGCGGGGACAGGCCTTTTATGGCTACACCTTC.

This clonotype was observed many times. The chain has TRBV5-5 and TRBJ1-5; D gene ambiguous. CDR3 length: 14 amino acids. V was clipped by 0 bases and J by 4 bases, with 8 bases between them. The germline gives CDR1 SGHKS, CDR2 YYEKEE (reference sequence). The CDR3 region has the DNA TGTGCCAGCAGCTTGGGACAACATAATCAGCCCCAGCATTTT. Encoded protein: CASSLGQHNQPQHF.

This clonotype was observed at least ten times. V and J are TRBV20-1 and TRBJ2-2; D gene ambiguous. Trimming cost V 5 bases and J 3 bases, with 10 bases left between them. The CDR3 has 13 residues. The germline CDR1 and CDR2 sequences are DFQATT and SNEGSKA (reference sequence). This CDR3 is CSAGVIHTGELFF. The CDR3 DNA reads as TGCAGTGCTGGGGTTATACACACCGGGGAGCTGTTTTTT.